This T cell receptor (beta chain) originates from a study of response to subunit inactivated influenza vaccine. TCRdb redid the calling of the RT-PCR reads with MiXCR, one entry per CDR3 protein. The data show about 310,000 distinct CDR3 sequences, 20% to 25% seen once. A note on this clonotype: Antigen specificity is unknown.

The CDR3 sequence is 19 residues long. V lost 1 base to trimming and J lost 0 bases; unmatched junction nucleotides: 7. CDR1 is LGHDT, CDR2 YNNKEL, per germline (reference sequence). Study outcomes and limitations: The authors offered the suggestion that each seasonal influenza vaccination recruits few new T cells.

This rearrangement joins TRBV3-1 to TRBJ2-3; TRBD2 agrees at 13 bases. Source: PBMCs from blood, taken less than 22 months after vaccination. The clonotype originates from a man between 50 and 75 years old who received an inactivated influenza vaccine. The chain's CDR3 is CASSQVERTSGGSTDTQYF. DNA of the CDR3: TGTGCCAGCAGCCAAGTGGAGCGGACTAGCGGGGGAAGCACAGATACGCAGTATTTT.